This is a list of T cell receptor beta chains from one sample in a study of spatial heterogeneity in lung cancer. Each CDR3 protein is one row after TCRdb ran MiXCR on the 5' RACE reads. The sample lists some 100,000 distinct CDR3 sequences; approximately 4.4% were seen once. Specimen: lung tumor tissue, collected at surgery. The receptor source for this set is a male donor with early-stage non-small cell lung cancer. CDR3s leave out the opening cysteine and the closing phenylalanine or tryptophan.

J gene: TRBJ2-1; V gene: TRBV28; CDR3 protein: ASSFFTSSYNEQF
J gene: TRBJ1-4; V gene: TRBV11-2; CDR3 protein: ASSSGVLTVYEKLF
J gene: TRBJ1-5; V gene: TRBV20-1; CDR3 protein: SAGGGLQPQH
J gene: TRBJ2-1; V gene: TRBV28; CDR3 protein: ASSLNAGVYNEQF
J gene: TRBJ2-1; V gene: TRBV28; CDR3 protein: ASSWINLENEQF
J gene: TRBJ2-4; V gene: TRBV2; CDR3 protein: ASSGLEEAGAKNIQY
J gene: TRBJ1-6; V gene: TRBV6-5; CDR3 protein: ASSSRGHAYNSPLH
J gene: TRBJ1-2; V gene: TRBV20-1; CDR3 protein: RETTPASGYT
J gene: TRBJ2-5; V gene: TRBV7-9; CDR3 protein: ASSRQGVEETQY
J gene: TRBJ1-2; V gene: TRBV28; CDR3 protein: ASTSSPGSYSTYGYT
J gene: TRBJ2-2; V gene: TRBV7-9; CDR3 protein: ASSLLPRTSGATGELF
J gene: TRBJ1-6; V gene: TRBV30; CDR3 protein: AWSNFPGQEAFH
J gene: TRBJ1-5; V gene: TRBV18; CDR3 protein: ASSPPGSKGPQH
J gene: TRBJ2-2; V gene: TRBV6-5; CDR3 protein: ASRWYRATGELF
J gene: TRBJ2-1; V gene: TRBV5-1; CDR3 protein: ASSLYPSGDPDFEQF
J gene: TRBJ1-2; V gene: TRBV7-9; CDR3 protein: ASSGPTGESSTNYGYT
J gene: TRBJ2-1; V gene: TRBV30; CDR3 protein: AWSITPGLFGEQF
J gene: TRBJ2-3; V gene: TRBV11-2; CDR3 protein: ASSSSAGDTQY
J gene: TRBJ1-1; V gene: TRBV12-3/TRBV12-4; CDR3 protein: ATIPPVWDTEAF
J gene: TRBJ1-2; V gene: TRBV5-1; CDR3 protein: ASSPGEGAYGYT
J gene: TRBJ2-4; V gene: TRBV5-1; CDR3 protein: ASSLGPEAGKAKNIQY
J gene: TRBJ2-5; V gene: TRBV11-2; CDR3 protein: ASSYGSQETQY
J gene: TRBJ1-1; V gene: TRBV29-1; CDR3 protein: SVWRNNTEAF
J gene: TRBJ1-1; V gene: TRBV28; CDR3 protein: ASSLPFSAEAF
J gene: TRBJ2-4; V gene: TRBV5-6; CDR3 protein: ASSLVLAKNIQY
J gene: TRBJ1-1; V gene: TRBV5-1; CDR3 protein: ASSTQGRDTEAF
J gene: TRBJ1-4; V gene: TRBV2; CDR3 protein: ASRDTNGGEKLF
J gene: TRBJ2-1; V gene: TRBV11-2; CDR3 protein: ASRREGSYNEQF
J gene: TRBJ2-5; V gene: TRBV20-1; CDR3 protein: SANSGTSGEISGTQY
J gene: TRBJ2-3; V gene: TRBV6-5; CDR3 protein: ASSYSSTVDTQY
J gene: TRBJ1-1; V gene: TRBV27; CDR3 protein: ATPLFDTEAF
J gene: TRBJ2-3; V gene: TRBV9; CDR3 protein: ASSVRERWLTDTQY
J gene: TRBJ2-1; V gene: TRBV5-5; CDR3 protein: ASSLDGGRAGNEQF
J gene: TRBJ1-6; V gene: TRBV7-2; CDR3 protein: ASSPGINSPLH
J gene: TRBJ2-1; V gene: TRBV7-8; CDR3 protein: ASSLGQAGNEQF
J gene: TRBJ1-2; V gene: TRBV6-1; CDR3 protein: ASSEAGRAGYGYT
J gene: TRBJ2-1; V gene: TRBV11-2; CDR3 protein: ASSLEGDTYNEQF
J gene: TRBJ2-3; V gene: TRBV6-6; CDR3 protein: ASSPEGSTDTQY
J gene: TRBJ2-5; V gene: TRBV4-1; CDR3 protein: ASSQPPLKARQETQY
J gene: TRBJ2-2; V gene: TRBV6-6; CDR3 protein: ASGILGELF
J gene: TRBJ2-4; V gene: TRBV7-9; CDR3 protein: ASSLGAGLRKNIQY
J gene: TRBJ1-6; V gene: TRBV10-3; CDR3 protein: AASLRKDSPLH
J gene: TRBJ2-7; V gene: TRBV20-1; CDR3 protein: SARDRGLAAGEQY
J gene: TRBJ2-3; V gene: TRBV4-1; CDR3 protein: ASSQDQRTDTQY
J gene: TRBJ1-5; V gene: TRBV6-1; CDR3 protein: ASSEDGGDGGQPQH